This is a list of T cell receptor beta chains from one sample in a study of sequential checkpoint blockade in melanoma. The repertoire was sequenced with immunoSEQ multiplex PCR; TCRdb's copy has only in-frame clones and lacks some. The sample has about 18,000 clones, approximately 60% seen once; the top ten hold approximately 18%. The sequencing used CD8+ T cells sorted from blood (inferred from file names), collected from a patient given nivolumab and ipilimumab in sequence. These receptors were taken from a human donor with melanoma. Both conserved end residues are trimmed from each CDR3.

v_gene	j_gene	CDR3aa
TRBV19	TRBJ1-6	ASSIVETPNSPLH
TRBV2	TRBJ1-3	ASAYGENTIY
TRBV19	TRBJ1-2	ASTPRPDPYGYT
TRBV7-9	TRBJ2-5	ASSLVGAQETQY
TRBV9	TRBJ1-2	ASSVTGGLGGYT
TRBV29-1	TRBJ1-2	SVLTGYGYT
TRBV5-1	TRBJ1-2	ASSLFAGGRGYT
TRBV4-1	TRBJ1-2	ASSQMGQTFNYGYT
TRBV10-2	TRBJ2-1	ASTGTSGNEQF
TRBV11-3	TRBJ2-1	ASSLRSGGATEQF
TRBV27	TRBJ2-2	ASSLSGEGASANTGELF
TRBV15	TRBJ2-5	ATSRDLGGGLETQY
TRBV7-2	TRBJ1-6	ASSQTAGVNSPLH
TRBV27	TRBJ1-1	ASSLSRQGTEAF
TRBV5-6	TRBJ1-6	ASSVMGLGVLH
TRBV6-1	TRBJ1-4	ASSEMVRRTNEKLF
TRBV27	TRBJ2-6	ASRTGFGNLGANVLT
TRBV18	TRBJ2-1	ASSPRLAGGYNEQF
TRBV7-9	TRBJ1-1	ASSSTWTDRLNTEAF
TRBV2	TRBJ2-1	ASSEAASAAVDNEQF
TRBV5-3	TRBJ1-2	ASSLGEEEHYGYT
TRBV11-3	TRBJ1-5	ASSLATGNQPQH
TRBV11-2	TRBJ1-1	ASSPPPPGPMNTEAF
TRBV5-4	TRBJ2-6	ASSSQGSGANVLT
TRBV27	.	ASSSSGGAAEQY
TRBV4-2	.	ASSHPKLAGDNYEQY
TRBV7-9	TRBJ1-4	ASSLSTNEKLF
TRBV27	TRBJ2-2	ASSLSALHTSGRVTGELF
TRBV4-1	TRBJ1-4	ASSQGTGYNEKLF
TRBV9	TRBJ2-3	ASSPRGSGDSTDTQY
TRBV9	TRBJ2-7	ASSVVQRAYEQY
TRBV6-5	TRBJ2-3	AAGGTDTQY
TRBV7-9	TRBJ1-1	ASSLALNTEAF
TRBV5-1	TRBJ2-3	ASSLGGLGTDTQY
TRBV5-3	TRBJ2-7	ASSSGTGTYEQY
TRBV4-1	TRBJ2-3	ASSRVLAPTDTQY
TRBV27	TRBJ2-7	ASSVGNSYEQY
TRBV4-1	TRBJ1-1	ASSQSWTANTEAF
TRBV7-8	TRBJ1-1	ASSLTENTEAF
TRBV5-1	TRBJ2-2	ASSLVQGPTGELF
TRBV27	TRBJ2-3	ASSLVGGLTDTQY
TRBV12-5	TRBJ2-1	ASGLLLATEQF
TRBV6-6	TRBJ1-2	ASSDSGTGYT
TRBV4-1	TRBJ1-1	ASSHNRAINTEAF
TRBV2	TRBJ1-3	ASSALIRGSDTIY
TRBV6-5	TRBJ2-7	ASSSGPPPYEQY
TRBV18	TRBJ2-5	ASSPTGLGSETQY
TRBV5-6	TRBJ2-3	ASSLDGRGNTDTQY
TRBV19	TRBJ2-7	ASSVHPGLQSYEQY
TRBV10-3	TRBJ2-5	AISEGWEGWDQETQY